The TCR beta chain described here comes from a study of cytomegalovirus exposure and HLA in healthy donors. Study-level results: A later analysis, which compared TCR beta chains of equal frequency, found the HLA-associated ones more clonally expanded.

PCR primers comprised 60 Vbeta and 13 Jbeta primers. Sequencing was performed with immunoSEQ multiplex PCR; in TCRdb, only in-frame clones are kept and a portion is missing. The data contain about 86,000 clones, just under 80% of them singletons. CDR1 is SNHLY, CDR2 FYNNEI, per germline. Trimming stripped 3 bases from V and 4 bases from J, with 12 bases between. CDR3 size: 14 residues. A remark on this clone: What it binds is unknown.

This TCR was sampled from a male donor in good health and CMV-seropositive. The chain carries TRBV2 and TRBJ2-5, with a tentative D call TRBD1 (5 bases). The sequenced sample consisted of PBMCs. As DNA, the CDR3 is TGTGCCAGCAGTGAGAGCAGGGTTGGAGAGACCCAGTACTTC. Encoded protein: CASSESRVGETQYF. The entire variable domain, with the rest obtained from reference TRBV2 and TRBJ2-5, is as follows: EPEVTQTPSHQVTQMGQEVILRCVPISNHLYFYWYRQILGQKVEFLVSFYNNEISEKSEIFDDQFSVERPDGSNFTLKIRSTKLEDSAMYFCASSESRVGETQYFGPGTRLLVL.